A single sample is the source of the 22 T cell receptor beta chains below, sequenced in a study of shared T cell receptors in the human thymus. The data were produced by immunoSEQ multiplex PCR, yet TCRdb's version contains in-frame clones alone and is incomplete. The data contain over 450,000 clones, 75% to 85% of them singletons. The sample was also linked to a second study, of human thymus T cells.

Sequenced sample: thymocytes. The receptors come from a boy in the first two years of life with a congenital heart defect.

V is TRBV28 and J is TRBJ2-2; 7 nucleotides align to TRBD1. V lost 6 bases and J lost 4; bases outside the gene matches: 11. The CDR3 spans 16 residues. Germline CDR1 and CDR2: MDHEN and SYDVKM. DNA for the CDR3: TGTGCCAGCAGCCGAGCAGAACAGGGGACCACCGGGGAGCTGTTTTTT. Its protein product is CASSRAEQGTTGELFF.

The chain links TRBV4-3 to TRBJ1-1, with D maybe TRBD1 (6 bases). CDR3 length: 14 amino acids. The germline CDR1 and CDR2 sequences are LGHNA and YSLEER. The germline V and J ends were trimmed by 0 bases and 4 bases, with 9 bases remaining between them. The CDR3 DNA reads TGCGCCAGCAGCCAAGAGGGGGCGACCACTGAAGCTTTCTTT. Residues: CASSQEGATTEAFF.

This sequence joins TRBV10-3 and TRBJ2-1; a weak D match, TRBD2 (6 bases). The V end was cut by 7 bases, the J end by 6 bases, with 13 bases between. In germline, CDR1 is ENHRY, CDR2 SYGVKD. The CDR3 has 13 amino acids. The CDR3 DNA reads TGTGCCATCAACCCCGGGACTCCCAATGAGCAGTTCTTC. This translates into CAINPGTPNEQFF.

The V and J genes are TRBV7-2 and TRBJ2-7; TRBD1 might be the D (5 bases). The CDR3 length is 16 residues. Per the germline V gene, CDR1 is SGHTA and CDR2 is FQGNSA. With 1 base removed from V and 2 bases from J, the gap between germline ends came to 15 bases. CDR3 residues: CASSLVLGVRTYEQYF. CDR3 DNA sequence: TGTGCCAGCAGCTTAGTGTTAGGGGTCCGAACCTACGAGCAGTACTTC. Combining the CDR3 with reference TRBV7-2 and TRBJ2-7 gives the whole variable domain GAGVSQSPSNKVTEKGKDVELRCDPISGHTALYWYRQSLGQGLEFLIYFQGNSAPDKSGLPSDRFSAERTGGSVSTLTIQRTQQEDSAVYLCASSLVLGVRTYEQYFGPGTRLTVT.

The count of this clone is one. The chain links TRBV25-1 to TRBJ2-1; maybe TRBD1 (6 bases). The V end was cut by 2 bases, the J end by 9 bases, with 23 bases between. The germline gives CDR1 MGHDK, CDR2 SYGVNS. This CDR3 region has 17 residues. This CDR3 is CASSEIRRRDTSPEQFF. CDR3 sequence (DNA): TGTGCCAGCAGTGAAATCCGGCGAAGGGACACTTCCCCTGAGCAGTTCTTC.

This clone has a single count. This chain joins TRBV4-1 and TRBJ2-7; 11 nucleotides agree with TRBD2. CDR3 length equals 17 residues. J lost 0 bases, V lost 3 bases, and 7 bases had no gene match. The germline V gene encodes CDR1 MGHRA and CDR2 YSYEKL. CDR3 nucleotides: TGCGCCAGCAGCCACCCTACTAGCGGGGGATTCTCCTACGAGCAGTACTTC. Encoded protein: CASSHPTSGGFSYEQYF.

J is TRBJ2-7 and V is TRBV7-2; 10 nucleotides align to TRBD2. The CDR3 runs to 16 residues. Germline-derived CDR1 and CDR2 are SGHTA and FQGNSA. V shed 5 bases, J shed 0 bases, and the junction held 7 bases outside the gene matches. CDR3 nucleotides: TGTGCCAGCAGCGCCGGACTAGCGGAGTTCTCCTACGAGCAGTACTTC. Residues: CASSAGLAEFSYEQYF.

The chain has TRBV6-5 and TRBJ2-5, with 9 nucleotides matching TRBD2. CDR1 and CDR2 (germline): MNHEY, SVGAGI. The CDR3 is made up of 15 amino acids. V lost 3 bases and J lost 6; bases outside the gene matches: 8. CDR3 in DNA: TGTGCCAGCAGTTATCGGCTAGCGGGAAGACAGACCCAGTACTTC. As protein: CASSYRLAGRQTQYF.

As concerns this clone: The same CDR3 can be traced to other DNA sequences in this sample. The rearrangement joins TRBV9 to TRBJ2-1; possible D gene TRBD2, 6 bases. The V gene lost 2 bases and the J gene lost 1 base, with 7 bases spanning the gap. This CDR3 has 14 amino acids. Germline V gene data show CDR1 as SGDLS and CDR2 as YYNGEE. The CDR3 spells CASSVGSSYNEQFF. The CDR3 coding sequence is TGTGCCAGCAGCGTCGGGAGTTCCTACAATGAGCAGTTCTTC.

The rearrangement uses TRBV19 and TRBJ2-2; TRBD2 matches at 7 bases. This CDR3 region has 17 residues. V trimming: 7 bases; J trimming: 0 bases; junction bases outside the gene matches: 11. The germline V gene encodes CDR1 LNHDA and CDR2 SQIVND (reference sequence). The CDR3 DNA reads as TGTGCCAGTATCATGGGTGGGCTAGCGGCGAACACCGGGGAGCTGTTTTTT. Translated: CASIMGGLAANTGELFF.

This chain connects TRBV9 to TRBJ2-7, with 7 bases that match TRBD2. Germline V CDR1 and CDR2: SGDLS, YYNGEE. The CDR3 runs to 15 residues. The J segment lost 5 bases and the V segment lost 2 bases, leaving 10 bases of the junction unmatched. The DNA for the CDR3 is TGTGCCAGCAGCGTTGGGGGGGAGGGCCCAAACGAGCAGTACTTC. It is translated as CASSVGGEGPNEQYF.

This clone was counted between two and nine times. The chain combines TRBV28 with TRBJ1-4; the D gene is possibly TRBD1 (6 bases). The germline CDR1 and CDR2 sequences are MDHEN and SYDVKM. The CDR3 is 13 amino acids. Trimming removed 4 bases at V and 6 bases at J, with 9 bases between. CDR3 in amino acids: CASSWEGDEKLFF. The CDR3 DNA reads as TGTGCCAGCAGTTGGGAGGGGGATGAAAAACTGTTTTTT.

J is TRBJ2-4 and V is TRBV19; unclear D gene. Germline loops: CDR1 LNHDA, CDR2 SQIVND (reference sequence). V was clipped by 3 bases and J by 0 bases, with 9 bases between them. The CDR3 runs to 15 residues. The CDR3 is CASSINNLAKNIQYF. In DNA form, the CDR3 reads TGTGCCAGTAGTATCAACAATCTAGCCAAAAACATTCAGTACTTC.

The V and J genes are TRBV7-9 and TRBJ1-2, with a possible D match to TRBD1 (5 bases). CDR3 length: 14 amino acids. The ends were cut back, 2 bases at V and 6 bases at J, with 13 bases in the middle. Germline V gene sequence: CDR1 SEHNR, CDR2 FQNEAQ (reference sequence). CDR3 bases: TGTGCCAGCAGCTTACGTGGCAGGGCAGATGGCTACACCTTC. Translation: CASSLRGRADGYTF.

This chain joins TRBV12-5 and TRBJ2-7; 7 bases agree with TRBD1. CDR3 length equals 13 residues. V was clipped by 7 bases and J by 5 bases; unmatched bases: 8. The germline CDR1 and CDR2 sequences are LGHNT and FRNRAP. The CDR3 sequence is CASALRQGHEQYF. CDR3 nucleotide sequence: TGTGCTAGTGCCCTCCGACAGGGACACGAGCAGTACTTC.

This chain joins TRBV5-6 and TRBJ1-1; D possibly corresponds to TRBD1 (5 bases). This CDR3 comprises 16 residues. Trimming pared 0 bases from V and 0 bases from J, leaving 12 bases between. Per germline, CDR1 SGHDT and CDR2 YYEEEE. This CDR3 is CASSLGLQEVNTEAFF. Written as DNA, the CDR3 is TGTGCCAGCAGCTTGGGGTTACAGGAAGTGAACACTGAAGCTTTCTTT. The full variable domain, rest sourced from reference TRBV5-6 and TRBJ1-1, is DAGVTQSPTHLIKTRGQQVTLRCSPKSGHDTVSWYQQALGQGPQFIFQYYEEEERQRGNFPDRFSGHQFPNYSSELNVNALLLGDSALYLCASSLGLQEVNTEAFFGQGTRLTVV.

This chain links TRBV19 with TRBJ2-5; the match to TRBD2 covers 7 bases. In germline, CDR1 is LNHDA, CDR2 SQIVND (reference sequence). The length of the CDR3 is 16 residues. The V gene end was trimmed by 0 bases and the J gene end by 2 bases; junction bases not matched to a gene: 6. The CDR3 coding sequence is TGTGCCAGTAGTATAGATTTGGCTAGCGGACAAGAGACCCAGTACTTC. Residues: CASSIDLASGQETQYF.

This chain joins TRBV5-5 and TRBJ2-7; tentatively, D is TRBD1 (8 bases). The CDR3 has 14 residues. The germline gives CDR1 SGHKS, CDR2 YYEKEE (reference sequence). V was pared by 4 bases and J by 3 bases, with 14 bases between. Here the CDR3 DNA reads TGTGCCAGCAGCGAAACAGGGGGGGGCTACGAGCAGTACTTC. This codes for CASSETGGGYEQYF.

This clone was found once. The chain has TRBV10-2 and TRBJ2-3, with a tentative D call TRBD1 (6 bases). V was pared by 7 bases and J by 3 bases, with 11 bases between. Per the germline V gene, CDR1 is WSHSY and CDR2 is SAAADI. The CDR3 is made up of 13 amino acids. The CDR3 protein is CASNIRGTDTQYF. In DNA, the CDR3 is TGCGCCAGCAATATAAGGGGGACAGATACGCAGTATTTT.

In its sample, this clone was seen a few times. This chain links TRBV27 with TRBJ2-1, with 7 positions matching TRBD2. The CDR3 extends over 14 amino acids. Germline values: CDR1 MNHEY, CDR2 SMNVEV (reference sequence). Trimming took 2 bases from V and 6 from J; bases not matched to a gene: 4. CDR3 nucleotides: TGTGCCAGCAGTTTACTAGCGGTGTTCAATGAGCAGTTCTTC. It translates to CASSLLAVFNEQFF.

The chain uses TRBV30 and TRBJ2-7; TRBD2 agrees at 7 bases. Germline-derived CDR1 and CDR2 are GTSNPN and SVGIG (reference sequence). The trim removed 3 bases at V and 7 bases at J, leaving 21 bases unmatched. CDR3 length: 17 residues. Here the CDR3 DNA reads TGTGCCTGGAGGGACCGACTAGCCCGTGGGGATACGGGAGAGCAGTACTTC. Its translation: CAWRDRLARGDTGEQYF.

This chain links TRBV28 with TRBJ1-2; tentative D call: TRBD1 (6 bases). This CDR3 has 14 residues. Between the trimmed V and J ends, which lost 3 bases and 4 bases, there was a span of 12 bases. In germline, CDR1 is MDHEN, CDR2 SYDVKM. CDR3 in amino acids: CASSFGGRSYGYTF. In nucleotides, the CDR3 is TGTGCCAGCAGTTTCGGGGGGCGCAGCTATGGCTACACCTTC.